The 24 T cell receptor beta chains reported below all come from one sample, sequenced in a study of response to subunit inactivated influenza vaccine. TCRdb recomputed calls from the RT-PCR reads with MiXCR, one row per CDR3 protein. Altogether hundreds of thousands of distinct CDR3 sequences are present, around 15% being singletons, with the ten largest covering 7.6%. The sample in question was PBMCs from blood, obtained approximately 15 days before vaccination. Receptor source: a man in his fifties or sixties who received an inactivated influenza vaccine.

CDR3 nucleotides: TGTGCCAGCAGTGAAGCGGGGGTGCTCACAGATACGCAGTATTTT. This translates into CASSEAGVLTDTQYF. V gene TRBV2 combines with J gene TRBJ2-3; perhaps D is TRBD1 or TRBD2 (5 bases each). Germline V gives CDR1 SNHLY, CDR2 FYNNEI. The CDR3 consists of 15 residues. With 0 bases removed from V and 2 bases from J, the gap between germline ends came to 9 bases.

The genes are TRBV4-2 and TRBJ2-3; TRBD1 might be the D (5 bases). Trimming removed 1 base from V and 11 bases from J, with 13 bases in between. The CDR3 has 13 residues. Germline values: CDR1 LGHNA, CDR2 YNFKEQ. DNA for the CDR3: TGTGCCAGCAGCCAAGTCTCAGGGCAGGGGCAGTATTTT. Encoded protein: CASSQVSGQGQYF.

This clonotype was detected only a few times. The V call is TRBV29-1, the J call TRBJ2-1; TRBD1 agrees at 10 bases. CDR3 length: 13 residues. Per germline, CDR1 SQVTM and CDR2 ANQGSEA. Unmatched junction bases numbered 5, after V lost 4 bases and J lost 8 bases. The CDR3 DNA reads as TGCAGCGTTGCGGGGACAGGGGTCCATGAGCAGTTCTTC. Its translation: CSVAGTGVHEQFF.

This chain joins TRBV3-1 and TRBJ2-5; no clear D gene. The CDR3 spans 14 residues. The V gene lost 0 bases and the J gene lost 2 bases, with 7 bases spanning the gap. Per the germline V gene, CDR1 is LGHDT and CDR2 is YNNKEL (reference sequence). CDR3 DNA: TGTGCCAGCAGCCAAGAAGACGGGCAAGAGACCCAGTACTTC. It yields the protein CASSQEDGQETQYF.

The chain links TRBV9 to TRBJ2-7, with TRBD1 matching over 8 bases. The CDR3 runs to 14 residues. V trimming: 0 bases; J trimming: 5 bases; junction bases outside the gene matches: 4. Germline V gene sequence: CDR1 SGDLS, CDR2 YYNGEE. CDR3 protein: CASSVVGTGNEQYF. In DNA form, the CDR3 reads TGTGCCAGCAGCGTAGTTGGGACAGGTAACGAGCAGTACTTC.

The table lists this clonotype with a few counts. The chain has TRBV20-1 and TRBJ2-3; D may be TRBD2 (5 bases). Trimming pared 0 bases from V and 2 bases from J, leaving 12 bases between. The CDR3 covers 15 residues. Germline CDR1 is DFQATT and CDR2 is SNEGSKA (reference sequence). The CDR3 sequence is CSARDGGLITDTQYF. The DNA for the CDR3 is TGCAGTGCTAGAGATGGCGGGCTCATCACAGATACGCAGTATTTT.

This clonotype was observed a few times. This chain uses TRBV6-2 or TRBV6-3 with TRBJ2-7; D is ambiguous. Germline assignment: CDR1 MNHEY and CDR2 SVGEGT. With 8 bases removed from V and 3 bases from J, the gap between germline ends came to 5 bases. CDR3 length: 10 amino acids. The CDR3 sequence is CASDIYEQYF. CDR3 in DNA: TGTGCCAGCGATATCTACGAGCAGTACTTC.

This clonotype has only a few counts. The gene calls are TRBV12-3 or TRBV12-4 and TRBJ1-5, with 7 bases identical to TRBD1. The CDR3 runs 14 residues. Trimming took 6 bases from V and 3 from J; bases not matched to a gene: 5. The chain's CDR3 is CASRGQVDNQPQHF. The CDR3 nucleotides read TGTGCCAGCAGAGGACAGGTCGACAATCAGCCCCAGCATTTT.

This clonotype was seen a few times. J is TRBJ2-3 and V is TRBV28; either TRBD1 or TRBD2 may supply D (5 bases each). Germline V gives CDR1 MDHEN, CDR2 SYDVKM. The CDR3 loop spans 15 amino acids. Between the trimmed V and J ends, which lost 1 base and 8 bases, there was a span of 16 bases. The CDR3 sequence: CASSLLPSGGGTQYF. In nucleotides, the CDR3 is TGTGCCAGCAGTTTATTACCCAGCGGTGGGGGTACGCAGTATTTT.

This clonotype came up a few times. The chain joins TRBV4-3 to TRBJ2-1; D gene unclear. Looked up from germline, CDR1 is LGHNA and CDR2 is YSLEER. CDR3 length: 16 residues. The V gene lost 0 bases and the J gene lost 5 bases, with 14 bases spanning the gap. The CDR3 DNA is TGCGCCAGCAGCCAAGATTTTGCTAGGACGAACAATGAGCAGTTCTTC. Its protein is CASSQDFARTNNEQFF.

CDR3 in amino acids: CASTYDREFKETQYF. Here the CDR3 DNA reads TGTGCCAGCACTTATGACAGGGAATTCAAAGAGACCCAGTACTTC. This chain links TRBV28 with TRBJ2-5; 7 positions agree with TRBD1. CDR3 length: 15 amino acids. The V gene end was trimmed by 7 bases and the J gene end by 3 bases; junction bases not matched to a gene: 11. Germline-derived CDR1 and CDR2 are MDHEN and SYDVKM.

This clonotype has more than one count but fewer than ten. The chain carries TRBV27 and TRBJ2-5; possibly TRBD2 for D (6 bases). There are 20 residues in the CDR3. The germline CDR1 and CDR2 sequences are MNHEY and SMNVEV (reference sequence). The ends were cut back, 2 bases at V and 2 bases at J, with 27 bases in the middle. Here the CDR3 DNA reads TGTGCCAGCAGTTTAGTTGGCTTCGTGCCAGGACTAACTGAACAAGAGACCCAGTACTTC. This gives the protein CASSLVGFVPGLTEQETQYF.

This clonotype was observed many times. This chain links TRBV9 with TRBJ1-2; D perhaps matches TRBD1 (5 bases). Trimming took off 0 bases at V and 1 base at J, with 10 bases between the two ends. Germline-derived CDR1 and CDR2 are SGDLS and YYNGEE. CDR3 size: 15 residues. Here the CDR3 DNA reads TGTGCCAGCAGCGTAGGAGGGGACCATAACTATGGCTACACCTTC. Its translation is CASSVGGDHNYGYTF.

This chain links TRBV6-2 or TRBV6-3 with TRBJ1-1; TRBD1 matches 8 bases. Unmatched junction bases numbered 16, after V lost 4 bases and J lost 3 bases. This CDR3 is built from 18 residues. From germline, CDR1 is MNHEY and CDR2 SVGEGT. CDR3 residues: CASSFRDRFYRGDTEAFF. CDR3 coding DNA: TGTGCCAGCAGTTTCAGGGACAGGTTTTACCGAGGGGACACTGAAGCTTTCTTT.

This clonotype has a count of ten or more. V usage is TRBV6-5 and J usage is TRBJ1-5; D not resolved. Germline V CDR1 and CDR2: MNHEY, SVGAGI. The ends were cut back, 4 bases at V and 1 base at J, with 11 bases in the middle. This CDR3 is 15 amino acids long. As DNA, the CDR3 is TGTGCCAGCAGTTCCGCCGGACGGAGCAATCAGCCCCAGCATTTT. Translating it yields CASSSAGRSNQPQHF.

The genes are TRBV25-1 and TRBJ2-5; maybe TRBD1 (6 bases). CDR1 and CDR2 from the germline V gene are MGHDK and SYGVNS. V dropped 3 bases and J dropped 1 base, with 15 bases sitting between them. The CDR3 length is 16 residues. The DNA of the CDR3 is TGTGCCAGCAGTGATTTTGGACAGAGTTTCCAAGAGACCCAGTACTTC. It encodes CASSDFGQSFQETQYF.

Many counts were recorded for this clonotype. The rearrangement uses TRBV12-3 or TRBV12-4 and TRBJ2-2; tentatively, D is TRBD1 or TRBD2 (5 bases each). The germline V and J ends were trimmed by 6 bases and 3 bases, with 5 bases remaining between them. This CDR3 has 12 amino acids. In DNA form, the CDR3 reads TGTGCCAGCAGGGGGGACACCGGGGAGCTGTTTTTT. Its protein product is CASRGDTGELFF.

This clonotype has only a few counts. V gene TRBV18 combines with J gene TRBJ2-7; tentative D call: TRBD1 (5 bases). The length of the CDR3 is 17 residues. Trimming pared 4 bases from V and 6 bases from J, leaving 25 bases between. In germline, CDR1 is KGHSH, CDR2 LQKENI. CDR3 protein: CASSLLRLGESPSEQYF. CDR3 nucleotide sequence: TGTGCCAGCTCACTCTTGCGCTTAGGGGAAAGCCCCTCCGAGCAGTACTTC. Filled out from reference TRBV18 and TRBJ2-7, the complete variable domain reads NAGVMQNPRHLVRRRGQEARLRCSPMKGHSHVYWYRQLPEEGLKFMVYLQKENIIDESGMPKERFSAEFPKEGPSILRIQQVVRGDSAAYFCASSLLRLGESPSEQYFGPGTRLTVT.

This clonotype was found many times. This CDR3 is CASRRTGSSASSYEQYF. CDR3 nucleotide sequence: TGTGCCAGCCGACGGACTGGTTCTAGCGCGAGCTCCTACGAGCAGTACTTC. This chain uses TRBV12-3 or TRBV12-4 with TRBJ2-7; D may be TRBD2 (6 bases). CDR3 length equals 17 residues. Trimming pared 8 bases from V and 0 bases from J, leaving 23 bases between.

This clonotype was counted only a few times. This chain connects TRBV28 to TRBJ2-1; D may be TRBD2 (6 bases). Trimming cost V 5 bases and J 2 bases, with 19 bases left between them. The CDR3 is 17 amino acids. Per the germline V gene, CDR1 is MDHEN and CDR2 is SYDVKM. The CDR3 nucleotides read TGTGCCAGCAGTACCATTGATAGCGGTATGACCTACAATGAGCAGTTCTTC. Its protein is CASSTIDSGMTYNEQFF.

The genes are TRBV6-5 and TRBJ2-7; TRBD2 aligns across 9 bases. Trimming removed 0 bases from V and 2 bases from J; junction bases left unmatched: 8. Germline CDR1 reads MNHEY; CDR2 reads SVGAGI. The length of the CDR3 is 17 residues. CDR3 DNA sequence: TGTGCCAGCAGTTACTCGGCTAGCGGGATGTGGACCTACGAGCAGTACTTC. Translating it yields CASSYSASGMWTYEQYF.

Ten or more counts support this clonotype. The CDR3 protein is CAISANPGQGDYGYTF. For the CDR3, the DNA is TGTGCCATCAGTGCGAACCCGGGACAGGGGGACTATGGCTACACCTTC. This sequence joins TRBV10-3 and TRBJ1-2, with 11 positions matching TRBD1. V was clipped by 4 bases and J by 3 bases; unmatched bases: 7. This CDR3 spans 16 amino acids. The germline V gene has CDR1 ENHRY and CDR2 SYGVKD.

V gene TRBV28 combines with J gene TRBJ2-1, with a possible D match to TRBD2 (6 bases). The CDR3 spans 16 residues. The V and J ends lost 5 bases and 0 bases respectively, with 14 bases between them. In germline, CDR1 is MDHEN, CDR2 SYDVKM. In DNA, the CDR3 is TGTGCCAGCAGTGTCCCGACTAGGAACTCCTACAATGAGCAGTTCTTC. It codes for CASSVPTRNSYNEQFF.

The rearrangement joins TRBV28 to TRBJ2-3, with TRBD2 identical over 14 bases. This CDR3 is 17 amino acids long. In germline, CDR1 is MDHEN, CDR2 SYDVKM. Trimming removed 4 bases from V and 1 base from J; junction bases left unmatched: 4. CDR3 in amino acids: CASSSTGLAGGTDTQYF. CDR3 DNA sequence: TGTGCCAGCAGTTCCACGGGACTAGCGGGAGGCACAGATACGCAGTATTTT.